The sample holds one count of the clone carrying this TCR beta chain. Trimming cost V 2 bases and J 5 bases, with 11 bases left between them. CDR3 length: 13 amino acids. Germline V CDR1 and CDR2: SGHRS, YFSETQ. These data are taken from a study of control samples from healthy donors and cancer patients. The table came from immunoSEQ multiplex PCR; TCRdb's copy has only in-frame clones and leaves some out. This table has more than 110,000 clones, about 85% appearing once. The rearrangement links TRBV5-1 to TRBJ2-7; possible D gene TRBD1, 6 bases. This TCR was recovered from a woman aged 25 to 39 in good health. Sequenced sample: blood. CDR3 sequence (DNA): TGCGCCAGCAGCTTCACCCGGGACAACGAGCAGTACTTC. Translated, it gives CASSFTRDNEQYF. The complete variable domain, with remaining parts taken from reference TRBV5-1 and TRBJ2-7, reads KAGVTQTPRYLIKTRGQQVTLSCSPISGHRSVSWYQQTPGQGLQFLFEYFSETQRNKGNFPGRFSGRQFSNSRSEMNVSTLELGDSALYLCASSFTRDNEQYFGPGTRLTVT.